The clone carrying this T cell receptor beta chain was observed a single time. Generated by immunoSEQ multiplex PCR, the TCRdb table keeps only in-frame clones and is missing some. The sample records about 1 million clones, about 75% being singletons. Free of recent acute infections or vaccinations, the donors were healthy HIV-negative adults. The sample originates from a study of shared clonotypes between healthy human individuals. At the level of the study: CD4 naive and memory got three plates each, CD8 naive two, CD8 memory one.

Germline trimming cut 4 bases from V and 2 bases from J; bases unmatched to any gene: 9. In germline, CDR1 is KGHSH, CDR2 LQKENI. The CDR3 runs to 16 residues. The clonotype originates from a man in his late teens or twenties in good health. The rearrangement joins TRBV18 to TRBJ2-5; TRBD2 matches 8 bases. Sequenced material: memory CD4+ T cells sorted from blood. The subset was: CD45RA-negative fraction. The CDR3 is CASSRGLEPSQETQYF. CDR3 DNA: TGTGCCAGCTCACGGGGACTAGAACCCTCTCAAGAGACCCAGTACTTC.